These 22 T cell receptor beta chains were all obtained from the same sample, sequenced in a study of technical replicates of blood from several donors. Generated by immunoSEQ multiplex PCR, the TCRdb table keeps only in-frame clones and is missing some. This table holds about 100,000 clones, 95% found once. Sequenced input: T cells isolated from PBMCs. The receptors come from a human donor in good health.

V and J are TRBV5-6 and TRBJ2-5, with a tentative D call TRBD1 (5 bases). Trimming left V 1 base short and J 5 bases short, with 15 bases between. Germline CDR1 reads SGHDT; CDR2 reads YYEEEE. The CDR3 totals 15 residues. For the CDR3, the DNA is TGTGCCAGCAGCTTGATGCTGGGGCCGACGGAGACCCAGTACTTC. Its protein product is CASSLMLGPTETQYF.

This sequence joins TRBV13 and TRBJ2-7; TRBD1 aligns across 8 bases. The germline V gene encodes CDR1 PRHDT and CDR2 FYEKMQ (reference sequence). Trimming took 6 bases from V and 2 from J; bases not matched to a gene: 6. CDR3 length equals 14 residues. The CDR3, as DNA: TGTGCCAGCAGTTTTGGACAGGGCACCTACGAGCAGTACTTC. This sequence encodes CASSFGQGTYEQYF. Together with reference TRBV13 and TRBJ2-7, the CDR3 gives the full variable domain: AAGVIQSPRHLIKEKRETATLKCYPIPRHDTVYWYQQGPGQDPQFLISFYEKMQSDKGSIPDRFSAQQFSDYHSELNMSSLELGDSALYFCASSFGQGTYEQYFGPGTRLTVT.

The genes are TRBV6-5 and TRBJ2-1, with 7 bases that match TRBD2. The germline CDR1 and CDR2 sequences are MNHEY and SVGAGI. J lost 1 base, V lost 8 bases, and 8 bases had no gene match. This CDR3 spans 15 amino acids. The CDR3 spells CASWGGGTSYNEQFF. Written as DNA, the CDR3 is TGTGCCAGCTGGGGGGGAGGGACTTCCTACAATGAGCAGTTCTTC.

The chain recombines TRBV6-1 with TRBJ1-4, with a weak D call TRBD1 (5 bases). The V and J ends lost 3 bases and 10 bases respectively, with 15 bases between them. The germline V gene encodes CDR1 MNHNS and CDR2 SASEGT. This CDR3 spans 14 amino acids. The CDR3 loop reads CASSDRQGVGKLFF. CDR3 nucleotide sequence: TGTGCCAGCAGTGATCGCCAGGGCGTCGGAAAACTGTTTTTT.

The chain couples TRBV6-5 to TRBJ2-1, with 7 bases that match TRBD1. Germline values: CDR1 MNHEY, CDR2 SVGAGI. The CDR3 loop spans 15 amino acids. V shed 5 bases, J shed 4 bases, and the junction held 8 bases outside the gene matches. DNA for the CDR3: TGTGCCAGCAGTCCCACCGGGACAGATTACAATGAGCAGTTCTTC. Amino acids: CASSPTGTDYNEQFF.

CDR3 in amino acids: CASSPTGFRQPQHF. Written as DNA, the CDR3 is TGTGCCAGCAGTCCAACAGGGTTTCGCCAGCCCCAGCATTTT. J is TRBJ1-5 and V is TRBV7-9, with D possibly being TRBD1 (6 bases). The CDR3 runs 14 residues. Trimming stripped 6 bases from V and 7 bases from J, with 16 bases between. The germline V gene encodes CDR1 SEHNR and CDR2 FQNEAQ (reference sequence).

The chain couples TRBV7-2 to TRBJ1-2; D is perhaps TRBD1 (5 bases). This CDR3 has 13 amino acids. With 1 base removed from V and 6 bases from J, the gap between germline ends came to 9 bases. Germline-derived CDR1 and CDR2 are SGHTA and FQGNSA. The CDR3 loop reads CASSLDGGNGYTF. DNA for the CDR3: TGTGCCAGCAGCTTAGATGGGGGGAATGGCTACACCTTC.

The chain joins TRBV4-1 to TRBJ1-5; D uncertain. There are 14 residues in the CDR3. V was trimmed by 1 base and J by 5 bases, leaving 9 bases between them. The germline gives CDR1 MGHRA, CDR2 YSYEKL. The CDR3 here is CASSQVGEYQPQHF. The CDR3 DNA sequence: TGCGCCAGCAGCCAAGTTGGAGAATATCAGCCCCAGCATTTT.

The V call is TRBV11-2, the J call TRBJ2-5, with D possibly TRBD1 on 6 matching bases. V was shortened by 4 bases and J by 5 bases, with 14 bases between the two germline ends. The CDR3 loop spans 14 amino acids. CDR1 is SGHAT, CDR2 FQNNGV, per germline. DNA of the CDR3: TGTGCCAGCAGCTCAACAGGGAGTTGGGAGACCCAGTACTTC. Encoded protein: CASSSTGSWETQYF.

V gene TRBV18 combines with J gene TRBJ2-5; D unresolved. Germline-derived CDR1 and CDR2 are KGHSH and LQKENI. The CDR3 is 13 amino acids. The ends were cut back, 2 bases at V and 5 bases at J, with 9 bases in the middle. The CDR3 bases are TGTGCCAGCTCACCAACCGTGGGCGAGACCCAGTACTTC. Translating it yields CASSPTVGETQYF.

The chain couples TRBV5-4 to TRBJ1-2; D is perhaps TRBD1 (5 bases). This CDR3 contains 13 residues. Deletions cut 2 bases from V and 7 bases from J, with 12 bases between. Germline lookup yields CDR1 SGHNT and CDR2 YYREEE (reference sequence). Here the CDR3 reads CASSLYDRGGYTF. The CDR3 DNA is TGTGCCAGCAGCTTATATGACAGAGGTGGCTACACCTTC.

V usage is TRBV30 and J usage is TRBJ1-5; no firm D call. CDR1 is GTSNPN and CDR2 is SVGIG in the germline V gene (reference sequence). Trimming cost V 0 bases and J 2 bases, with 8 bases left between them. CDR3 length: 14 amino acids. The CDR3 sequence is CAWSVYGGNQPQHF. The CDR3 bases are TGTGCCTGGAGTGTATACGGGGGCAATCAGCCCCAGCATTTT. Supplemented by reference TRBV30 and TRBJ1-5, the full variable domain reads SQTIHQWPATLVQPVGSPLSLECTVEGTSNPNLYWYRQAAGRGLQLLFYSVGIGQISSEVPQNLSASRPQDRQFILSSKKLLLSDSGFYLCAWSVYGGNQPQHFGDGTRLSIL.

The chain couples TRBV19 to TRBJ1-2, with 9 bases lining up with TRBD1. The CDR3 totals 15 residues. Germline loops: CDR1 LNHDA, CDR2 SQIVND (reference sequence). Losses at the gene ends were 7 bases for V and 5 bases for J; bases not matched to a gene: 11. The CDR3 coding sequence is TGTGCCAGTAATACCCGGGACAGGGTGAAATATGGCTACACCTTC. It translates to CASNTRDRVKYGYTF.

V gene TRBV5-4 combines with J gene TRBJ1-2; TRBD1 aligns across 7 bases. Losses at the gene ends were 4 bases for V and 8 bases for J; bases not matched to a gene: 8. The CDR3 has 13 amino acids. Germline CDR1 and CDR2: SGHNT and YYREEE (reference sequence). CDR3 nucleotide sequence: TGTGCCAGCAGCCACGACAGGGTCCGAGGCTACACCTTC. The encoded protein is CASSHDRVRGYTF.

This clone was detected once. The CDR3 region is CASSLEGFAGELFF. Written as DNA, the CDR3 is TGTGCCAGCAGTTTAGAGGGTTTCGCCGGGGAGCTGTTTTTT. V and J are TRBV28 and TRBJ2-2; D perhaps matches TRBD2 (5 bases). V was clipped by 2 bases and J by 6 bases, with 10 bases between them. The germline V gene encodes CDR1 MDHEN and CDR2 SYDVKM. The CDR3 has 14 residues. The full variable domain, with the rest looked up from reference TRBV28 and TRBJ2-2, is DVKVTQSSRYLVKRTGEKVFLECVQDMDHENMFWYRQDPGLGLRLIYFSYDVKMKEKGDIPEGYSVSREKKERFSLILESASTNQTSMYLCASSLEGFAGELFFGEGSRLTVL.

The genes are TRBV6-5 and TRBJ1-1; D unclear. The CDR3 has 14 residues. Germline assignment: CDR1 MNHEY and CDR2 SVGAGI. V lost 4 bases and J 7 bases, leaving 16 bases between the germline ends. The CDR3 protein is CASSSGIAAVEAFF. CDR3 coding DNA: TGTGCCAGCAGTTCGGGTATAGCAGCCGTTGAAGCTTTCTTT.

The chain is built from TRBV11-2 and TRBJ2-7, with 11 positions matching TRBD2. V lost 1 base and J lost 2; bases outside the gene matches: 13. The V gene's germline CDR1 is SGHAT and CDR2 FQNNGV. The CDR3 loop spans 19 amino acids. CDR3 in amino acids: CASSLVHSGRGLKTYEQYF. The CDR3 DNA sequence: TGTGCCAGCAGCTTAGTTCATAGCGGGAGGGGTTTGAAGACCTACGAGCAGTACTTC.

This clone appeared once. The chain uses TRBV4-2 and TRBJ1-5, with TRBD1 as a possible D gene (6 bases). The CDR3 totals 14 residues. V dropped 4 bases and J dropped 5 bases, with 12 bases sitting between them. Per germline, CDR1 LGHNA and CDR2 YNFKEQ. CDR3 loop: CASSPGAGDQPQHF. The CDR3 region has the DNA TGTGCCAGCAGCCCTGGTGCAGGGGATCAGCCCCAGCATTTT.

V usage is TRBV7-9 and J usage is TRBJ1-5; D perhaps matches TRBD1 (5 bases). The CDR3 is 12 amino acids. The germline CDR1 and CDR2 sequences are SEHNR and FQNEAQ (reference sequence). With 1 base removed from V and 11 bases from J, the gap between germline ends came to 9 bases. For the CDR3, the DNA is TGTGCCAGCAGCTTAGGACAGTCAGCCCAGCATTTT. Residues: CASSLGQSAQHF. Supplemented by reference TRBV7-9 and TRBJ1-5, the full variable domain reads DTGVSQNPRHKITKRGQNVTFRCDPISEHNRLYWYRQTLGQGPEFLTYFQNEAQLEKSRLLSDRFSAERPKGSFSTLEIQRTEQGDSAMYLCASSLGQSAQHFGDGTRLSIL.

The genes are TRBV19 and TRBJ1-2; D not certain. This CDR3 spans 15 amino acids. Trimming took off 2 bases at V and 4 bases at J, with 14 bases between the two ends. Germline CDR1 and CDR2: LNHDA and SQIVND (reference sequence). The CDR3 region is CASSISGIPIYGYTF. Written as DNA, the CDR3 is TGTGCCAGTAGTATATCGGGGATCCCGATCTATGGCTACACCTTC.

The chain combines TRBV5-8 with TRBJ1-1; TRBD1 matches 8 bases. The germline V gene encodes CDR1 SGHTS and CDR2 YDEGEE. J was trimmed by 4 bases and V by 6 bases; bases with no gene match: 8. This CDR3 spans 14 amino acids. The CDR3 protein is CASTGQGLGTEAFF. The CDR3 DNA reads TGTGCCAGCACCGGACAGGGCTTGGGCACTGAAGCTTTCTTT.

This clone was seen more than once but under ten times. V gene TRBV7-9 combines with J gene TRBJ2-7; D is perhaps TRBD2 (6 bases). V was clipped by 5 bases and J by 5 bases, with 10 bases between them. This CDR3 has 12 amino acids. CDR1 is SEHNR and CDR2 is FQNEAQ in the germline V gene (reference sequence). The CDR3 DNA reads as TGTGCCAGCAGCCCAACTAGCAACGAGCAGTACTTC. Translating it yields CASSPTSNEQYF. The full variable domain, in which reference TRBV7-9 and TRBJ2-7 provide the parts outside the CDR3, is DTGVSQNPRHKITKRGQNVTFRCDPISEHNRLYWYRQTLGQGPEFLTYFQNEAQLEKSRLLSDRFSAERPKGSFSTLEIQRTEQGDSAMYLCASSPTSNEQYFGPGTRLTVT.